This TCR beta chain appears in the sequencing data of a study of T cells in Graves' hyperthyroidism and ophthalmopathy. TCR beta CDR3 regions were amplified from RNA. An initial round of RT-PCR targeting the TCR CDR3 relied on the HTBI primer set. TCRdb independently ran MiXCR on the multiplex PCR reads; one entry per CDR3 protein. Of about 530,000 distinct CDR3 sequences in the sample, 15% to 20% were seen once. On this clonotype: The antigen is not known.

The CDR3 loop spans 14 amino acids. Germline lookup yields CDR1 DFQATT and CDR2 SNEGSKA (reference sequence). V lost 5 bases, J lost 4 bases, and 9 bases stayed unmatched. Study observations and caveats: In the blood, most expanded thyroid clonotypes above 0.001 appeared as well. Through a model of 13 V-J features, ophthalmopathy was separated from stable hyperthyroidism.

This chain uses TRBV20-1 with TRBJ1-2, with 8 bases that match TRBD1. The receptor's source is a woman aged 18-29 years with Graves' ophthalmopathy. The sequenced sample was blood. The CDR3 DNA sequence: TGCAGTGCTGGCCAGGGGACAGGATCCTATGGCTACACCTTC. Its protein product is CSAGQGTGSYGYTF.